This passage covers 3 T cell receptor beta chains from one sample sequenced in a study of T cells expressing NK-cell markers. With the 5' RACE reads reprocessed, TCRdb shows one record per CDR3 protein and no DNA. The repertoire table contains under 500,000 distinct CDR3 sequences. The specimen sequenced was blood T cells: a sorted CD56 or NKG2C T cell subset, CD4+ or CD8+ T cells, or bulk PBMC T cells (not recorded which). These receptors all come from a woman between 18 and 70 years old in good health.

The V gene is TRBV25-1, the J gene TRBJ2-5; the D call from TCRdb, TRBD1, cannot be confirmed without DNA. The CDR3 sequence is 15 residues long. Germline CDR1 reads MGHDK; CDR2 reads SYGVNS. The CDR3 reads CASRASGTGKETQYF.

J is TRBJ1-6 and V is TRBV5-1; TCRdb outputs TRBD1, but without DNA this stays unchecked. This CDR3 region has 12 residues. CDR1 is SGHRS, CDR2 YFSETQ, per germline. The CDR3: CASSLDRGPLHF.

The chain is built from TRBV7-3 and TRBJ2-1; the TCRdb D gene call, TRBD2, has no DNA to confirm it. CDR1 SGHTA and CDR2 FQGTGA come from the germline V gene. CDR3 length: 15 residues. CDR3 loop: CASSLILAGENEQFF.